These 9 T cell receptor beta chains originate from one sample sequenced in a study of coeliac disease. Repertoires were generated with immunoSEQ multiplex PCR, while TCRdb's copy carries only in-frame clones and drops some. The sample contains thousands of clones, less than 85% of which appear only once. Sequenced material: intraepithelial lymphocytes from the gut. The source is a man aged 18 to 29 with celiac disease on a gluten-free diet.

The chain couples TRBV7-4 to TRBJ1-1, with 7 nucleotides matching TRBD1. With 1 base clipped from V and 0 bases from J, the junction kept 2 bases outside the gene matches. Germline V CDR1 and CDR2: SGHVT, SQSDAQ. This CDR3 is built from 15 residues. The CDR3 DNA follows: TGTGCCAGCAGCTTAGGACAGGGCATGAACACTGAAGCTTTCTTT. Protein sequence: CASSLGQGMNTEAFF.

V is TRBV28 and J is TRBJ1-2, with a tentative D call TRBD1 (5 bases). The ends were cut back, 4 bases at V and 0 bases at J, with 21 bases in the middle. Germline-derived CDR1 and CDR2 are MDHEN and SYDVKM. There are 18 residues in the CDR3. CDR3 coding DNA: TGTGCCAGCAGTTCCCGAGGTCTACAGGCCTGGCCTAACTATGGCTACACCTTC. Residues: CASSSRGLQAWPNYGYTF.

The rearrangement links TRBV29-1 to TRBJ1-5; the D is unclear. CDR3 length: 15 residues. V lost 7 bases, J lost 0 bases, and 16 bases lay in between. Germline values: CDR1 SQVTM, CDR2 ANQGSEA. CDR3 DNA sequence: TGCAGCGCCCTGACATCAACCCATAGCAATCAGCCCCAGCATTTT. This codes for CSALTSTHSNQPQHF. Using reference TRBV29-1 and TRBJ1-5 for the parts outside the CDR3, the full variable domain is SAVISQKPSRDICQRGTSLTIQCQVDSQVTMMFWYRQQPGQSLTLIATANQGSEATYESGFVIDKFPISRPNLTFSTLTVSNMSPEDSSIYLCSALTSTHSNQPQHFGDGTRLSIL.

The chain recombines TRBV6-6 with TRBJ2-5, with D perhaps TRBD2 (5 bases). Germline lookup yields CDR1 MNHNY and CDR2 SVGAGI (reference sequence). The CDR3 runs to 13 residues. Trimming pared 7 bases from V and 6 bases from J, leaving 15 bases between. CDR3 nucleotide sequence: TGTGCCAGCATTCCGGGGTTGGGTCAGACCCAGTACTTC. Translating it yields CASIPGLGQTQYF.

This sequence joins TRBV7-2 and TRBJ1-5; D is perhaps TRBD1 (6 bases). This CDR3 has 13 amino acids. CDR1 is SGHTA, CDR2 FQGNSA, per germline. V gave up 5 bases and J gave up 4 bases, with 9 bases separating them. CDR3 in DNA: TGTGCCAGCAGCGTCAGGGGAAATCAGCCCCAGCATTTT. As protein: CASSVRGNQPQHF.

The rearrangement uses TRBV7-3 and TRBJ2-1; TRBD2 agrees at 9 bases. J was trimmed by 12 bases and V by 9 bases; bases with no gene match: 12. CDR3 length equals 13 residues. Germline V gene sequence: CDR1 SGHTA, CDR2 FQGTGA. In DNA form, the CDR3 reads TGTGCCAGTGGCGGGGGGGGTTCTAGGGGGCAGTTCTTC. Translation gives CASGGGGSRGQFF.

The chain recombines TRBV4-3 with TRBJ2-1; D ambiguous. The CDR3 spans 17 residues. Per germline, CDR1 LGHNA and CDR2 YSLEER. The ends were cut back, 0 bases at V and 0 bases at J, with 12 bases in the middle. The CDR3 coding sequence is TGCGCCAGCAGCCAAGATATACGCTCTAGCTCCTACAATGAGCAGTTCTTC. It codes for CASSQDIRSSSYNEQFF.

CDR3 DNA sequence: TGTGCCAGCAGTCCGACAGTTGGGGCCAACGTCCTGACTTTC. Translated, it gives CASSPTVGANVLTF. J is TRBJ2-6 and V is TRBV7-6, with D maybe TRBD1 (5 bases). V lost 6 bases and J 3 bases, leaving 9 bases between the germline ends. The CDR3 runs 14 residues. Germline loops: CDR1 SGHVS, CDR2 FNYEAQ.

This chain connects TRBV6-1 to TRBJ1-2; 9 bases line up with TRBD1. There are 14 residues in the CDR3. V was clipped by 6 bases and J by 6 bases; unmatched bases: 8. Looked up from germline, CDR1 is MNHNS and CDR2 is SASEGT. Written as DNA, the CDR3 is TGTGCCAGCAGCCTGGACAGGGGATGGGATGGCTACACCTTC. Its translation: CASSLDRGWDGYTF.